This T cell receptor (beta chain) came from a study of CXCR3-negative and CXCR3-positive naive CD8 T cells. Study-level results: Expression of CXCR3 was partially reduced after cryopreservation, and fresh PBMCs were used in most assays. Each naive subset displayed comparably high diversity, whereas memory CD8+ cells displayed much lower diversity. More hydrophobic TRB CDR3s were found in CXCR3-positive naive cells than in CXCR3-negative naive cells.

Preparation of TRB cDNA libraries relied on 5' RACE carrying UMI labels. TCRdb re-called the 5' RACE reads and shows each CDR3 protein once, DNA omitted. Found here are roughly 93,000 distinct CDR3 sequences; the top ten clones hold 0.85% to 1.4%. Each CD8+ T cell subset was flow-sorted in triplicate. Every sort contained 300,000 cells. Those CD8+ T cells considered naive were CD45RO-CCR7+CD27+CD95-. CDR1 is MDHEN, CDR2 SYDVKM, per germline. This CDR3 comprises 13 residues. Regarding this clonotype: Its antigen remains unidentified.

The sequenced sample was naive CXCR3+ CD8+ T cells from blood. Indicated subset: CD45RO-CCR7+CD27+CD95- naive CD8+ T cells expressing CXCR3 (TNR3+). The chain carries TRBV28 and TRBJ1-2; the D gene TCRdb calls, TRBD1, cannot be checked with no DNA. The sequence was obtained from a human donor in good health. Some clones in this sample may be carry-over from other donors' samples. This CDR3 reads CASSAGFSYGYTF.